The subject of this entry is one TCR beta chain. This specimen comes from a study of blood T cell repertoires in COVID-19. The overall study: Spain, Italy and the United States supplied samples that represented acute and convalescent COVID-19. T cells, B-cell-depleted T cells, or PBMCs supplied cDNA or gDNA.

This CDR3 is built from 16 residues. The V segment lost 10 bases and the J segment 9 bases; nucleotides outside the gene matches: 14. Germline V CDR1 and CDR2: SNHLY, FYNNEI. The age range of participants was about 18 to 95 years, with residence in about two dozen US areas. Grouping used clinical history reported by participants in a survey and questionnaire. Using immunoSEQ multiplex PCR, the repertoire was profiled, and TCRdb retains in-frame clones only, with some absent. Of 200,000 to 250,000 clones listed, roughly 80% are singletons. This clonotype was sampled from a woman in her thirties or forties with acute COVID-19. Sequenced input: PBMCs or T cells enriched from blood (not recorded which). The V gene is TRBV2, the J gene TRBJ2-1, with TRBD2 matching over 14 bases. For the CDR3, the DNA is TGTGCCATCGATGAGGCGGGACTAGCGGGAGAGCGTGAGCAGTTCTTC. As protein: CAIDEAGLAGEREQFF. The full variable domain, completed using reference TRBV2 and TRBJ2-1, is EPEVTQTPSHQVTQMGQEVILRCVPISNHLYFYWYRQILGQKVEFLVSFYNNEISEKSEIFDDQFSVERPDGSNFTLKIRSTKLEDSAMYFCAIDEAGLAGEREQFFGPGTRLTVL.